This T cell receptor beta chain is from a study of blood T cell repertoires in COVID-19 (dated by TCRdb to 2020 to 2022). Notes on the research overall: Collaborator samples came from the United States, Italy and Spain and covered acute and convalescent phases of COVID-19. The prospective study material was composed of cDNA or gDNA derived from T cells, B-cell-depleted T cells, or PBMCs. Deeply sampled blood TCRbeta repertoires from subjects exposed to, actively infected with, or recovered from COVID-19 were included in the dataset. The repertoires were released in a freely available public database intended as a resource for research on the immune response to SARS-CoV-2. The samples were drawn from two sources: the first 160 participants of the ongoing ImmuneRACE study, and 1,000 to 1,500 subjects contributed by 6 global collaborators. A de-identified subject ID, COVID-19 status, age in years and sex were almost always included in the sample metadata. Where available, HLA class I and class II types were obtained from metadata supplied by the sample provider rather than from assay-based typing.

Regarding this clone: This clone's antigen is unknown. No clone much larger than this one lies a single base away; base qualities are absent.

TCRbeta CDR3 regions were amplified from genomic DNA using the immunoSEQ Assay, a bias-controlled multiplex PCR. In the paper's pipeline: Within the assay, amplification of reference gene primers was used to estimate how many nucleated cells each sample contained. To quantify the absolute abundance of each unique TCRbeta CDR3 rearrangement, sequence reads were collapsed and filtered. For each sample, productive Simpson clonality was calculated by taking the square root of Simpson's diversity index across productive rearrangements. As stored in TCRdb, this immuneACCESS dataset retains in-frame rearrangements with V and J assigned. A fraction of the clones does not appear; measured against another copy, unresolved V genes explain less than half of the discrepancy, and the remainder lacks a known reason. V and J calls and clone size follow that table, whereas D and trimming were derived from the DNA. This sample has approximately 100,000 clones in its table, and less than 85% of those were observed once. The biggest ten clones account for roughly 17% of the sample.

The collaborating institutions used their own protocols to collect whole blood in K2EDTA tubes. For TCRbeta analysis, collaborator samples were shipped as frozen whole blood, as isolated PBMCs, or as DNA extracted from either sample type. Study-wide findings and limitations: Clinical and demographic metadata were provided uncurated, with the amount varying by source and participant.

Germline trimming amounts to 3 bases on V and 4 bases on J, with 2 as the count of junction bases outside the gene matches. CDR1 and CDR2 are read off the germline V gene (reference sequence) as GTSNPN and SVGIG. The CDR3 holds 13 amino acids from the cysteine to the phenylalanine. The read is trimmed to its CDR3 DNA, 39 bases read in frame from base 1. The chain couples TRBV30 to TRBJ1-5; 8 central nucleotides agree with TRBD1. This sequence was found in a woman aged 60-75 years with acute or convalescent COVID-19. Material for sequencing was peripheral blood. The CDR3: CAWRDRGNQPQHF. In nucleotides, the sequence is TGTGCCTGGAGAGACAGGGGAAATCAGCCCCAGCATTTT.